This passage covers 26 T cell receptor beta chains from one sample sequenced in a study of control samples from healthy donors and cancer patients. Sequenced by immunoSEQ multiplex PCR; TCRdb stores in-frame clones only, minus some. The sample includes 150,000 to 200,000 clones, roughly 95% seen only once; the top ten take just over 1%. The sequencing input was blood. All receptors come from a woman aged 25-40 years in good health.

In regard to this clone: The sample contains more than one DNA sequence encoding this CDR3. The chain uses TRBV18 and TRBJ2-2, with 7 bases lining up with TRBD2. The CDR3 is 16 residues long. V was clipped by 2 bases and J by 0 bases; unmatched bases: 3. Germline CDR1 and CDR2: KGHSH and LQKENI. The CDR3 loop reads CASSPLAGANTGELFF. DNA of the CDR3: TGTGCCAGCTCACCATTGGCGGGAGCGAACACCGGGGAGCTGTTTTTT.

This chain connects TRBV7-2 to TRBJ1-2; no reliable D call. In germline, CDR1 is SGHTA, CDR2 FQGNSA. Trimming left V 1 base short and J 8 bases short, with 17 bases between. This CDR3 region has 15 residues. CDR3 coding DNA: TGTGCCAGCAGCTTAGGGCTCGGCAGTAGTGGGGGCTACACCTTC. Translating gives CASSLGLGSSGGYTF.

V is TRBV7-2 and J is TRBJ1-2, with D perhaps matching TRBD1 (5 bases). The CDR3 length is 13 residues. V gave up 5 bases and J gave up 5 bases, with 12 bases separating them. The V gene's germline CDR1 is SGHTA and CDR2 FQGNSA. In DNA form, the CDR3 reads TGTGCCAGCAGCCCAGGGTCAGGGTATGGCTACACCTTC. Translation gives CASSPGSGYGYTF.

CDR3 sequence reads: CASSRGGSTDTQYF. The CDR3 DNA follows: TGTGCCAGCAGCCGGGGCGGTAGCACAGATACGCAGTATTTT. The V and J genes are TRBV3-1 (or the pseudogene TRBV3-2) and TRBJ2-3; TRBD1 is a possible D gene (5 bases). Trimming pared 4 bases from V and 0 bases from J, leaving 8 bases between. This CDR3 region has 14 residues. Germline values: CDR1 LGHDT, CDR2 YNNKEL (reference sequence).

The chain links TRBV19 to TRBJ2-5; 7 bases are a match to TRBD1. After removal of 6 bases from V and 5 bases from J, the junction contained 12 bases not matched to a gene. CDR1 is LNHDA, CDR2 SQIVND, per germline (reference sequence). CDR3 size: 15 residues. CDR3 sequence: CASRSDRARAETQYF. The CDR3 DNA reads as TGTGCCAGTAGGAGTGACAGGGCCCGCGCGGAGACCCAGTACTTC.

The CDR3 loop is CASSGLTGLQTNEKLFF. The DNA of the CDR3 is TGTGCCAGCAGTGGCTTAACAGGGCTACAAACTAATGAAAAACTGTTTTTT. V and J are TRBV28 and TRBJ1-4; D possibly corresponds to TRBD1 (6 bases). CDR1 and CDR2 (germline): MDHEN, SYDVKM. The CDR3 totals 17 residues. The V end was cut by 5 bases, the J end by 1 base, with 17 bases between. The variable domain in full, with the rest retrieved from reference TRBV28 and TRBJ1-4, is DVKVTQSSRYLVKRTGEKVFLECVQDMDHENMFWYRQDPGLGLRLIYFSYDVKMKEKGDIPEGYSVSREKKERFSLILESASTNQTSMYLCASSGLTGLQTNEKLFFGSGTQLSVL.

The gene calls are TRBV13 and TRBJ2-7; D remains unclear. Germline-derived CDR1 and CDR2 are PRHDT and FYEKMQ (reference sequence). With 1 base removed from V and 3 bases from J, the gap between germline ends came to 10 bases. The CDR3 contains 14 residues. The CDR3 DNA follows: TGTGCCAGCAGCTTAGATGGACCGAACTACGAGCAGTACTTC. It yields the protein CASSLDGPNYEQYF.

The rearrangement uses TRBV7-2 and TRBJ2-5, with D uncertain. The CDR3 consists of 13 residues. Germline V gene sequence: CDR1 SGHTA, CDR2 FQGNSA. V lost 0 bases to trimming and J lost 9 bases, with 11 bases between them. The chain's CDR3 is CASSLAGQEAQYF. The CDR3 nucleotides are TGTGCCAGCAGCTTAGCGGGCCAAGAAGCCCAGTACTTC.

The chain links TRBV6-2 or TRBV6-3 to TRBJ1-5; 8 nucleotides match TRBD1. V dropped 0 bases and J dropped 2; count of bases not matched to a gene: 12. Germline CDR1 MNHEY, CDR2 SVGEGT. CDR3 length equals 19 residues. The CDR3 here is CASSYSRQGAALGNQPQHF. The CDR3 region has the DNA TGTGCCAGCAGTTACTCTAGGCAGGGGGCCGCCCTAGGCAATCAGCCCCAGCATTTT.

This chain links TRBV28 with TRBJ2-7, with a weak D call TRBD2 (7 bases). Per the germline V gene, CDR1 is MDHEN and CDR2 is SYDVKM. The V gene lost 4 bases and the J gene lost 6 bases, with 19 bases spanning the gap. This CDR3 region has 15 residues. The CDR3 region has the DNA TGTGCCAGCAGTTACTCCTATGGGGGGGCCGGCGAGCAGTACTTC. Amino acid sequence: CASSYSYGGAGEQYF.

The rearrangement uses TRBV9 and TRBJ2-2; TRBD1 matches at 7 bases. Germline CDR1 SGDLS, CDR2 YYNGEE. The J segment lost 1 base and the V segment lost 2 bases, leaving 8 bases of the junction unmatched. CDR3 length equals 17 residues. CDR3 residues: CASSVPADRVNTGELFF. The CDR3 coding sequence is TGTGCCAGCAGCGTTCCCGCCGACAGGGTGAACACCGGGGAGCTGTTTTTT.

The genes are TRBV7-2 and TRBJ2-1; 12 positions match TRBD2. Germline V CDR1 and CDR2: SGHTA, FQGNSA. There are 15 residues in the CDR3. V dropped 3 bases and J dropped 9; count of bases not matched to a gene: 6. DNA of the CDR3: TGTGCCAGCAGCTTTACTAGCGGGGGGTGGAGTGAGCAGTTCTTC. Translated: CASSFTSGGWSEQFF.

The chain is built from TRBV29-1 and TRBJ1-1; 8 nucleotides agree with TRBD1. J lost 5 bases, V lost 6 bases, and 14 bases had no gene match. The CDR3 sequence is 15 residues long. Per germline, CDR1 SQVTM and CDR2 ANQGSEA. The CDR3 region has the DNA TGCAGCGTCATAGGAGACAGGGGAGTAGGGACTGAAGCTTTCTTT. This sequence encodes CSVIGDRGVGTEAFF.

The DNA of the CDR3 is TGCGCCAGCAGCCAAGATCCGGCGATATTGAACACTGAAGCTTTCTTT. This gives the protein CASSQDPAILNTEAFF. This chain links TRBV4-1 with TRBJ1-1; D remains unclear. V lost 0 bases, J lost 0 bases, and 11 bases lay in between. Germline CDR1 reads MGHRA; CDR2 reads YSYEKL. The CDR3 runs to 16 residues.

As regards this clone: This sample includes further DNA sequences coding for the same CDR3. The chain carries TRBV9 and TRBJ1-2; TRBD1 is a possible D gene (6 bases). The germline V and J ends were trimmed by 2 bases and 2 bases, with 7 bases remaining between them. The CDR3 is 13 residues long. The V gene's germline CDR1 is SGDLS and CDR2 YYNGEE. The CDR3 protein is CASSVDRNYGYTF. Written as DNA, the CDR3 is TGTGCCAGCAGCGTGGACAGAAACTATGGCTACACCTTC. The whole variable domain, filled in from reference TRBV9 and TRBJ1-2, reads DSGVTQTPKHLITATGQRVTLRCSPRSGDLSVYWYQQSLDQGLQFLIQYYNGEERAKGNILERFSAQQFPDLHSELNLSSLELGDSALYFCASSVDRNYGYTFGSGTRLTVV.

This chain links TRBV7-9 with TRBJ2-7; 7 nucleotides line up with TRBD1. V shed 2 bases and J 2 bases; nucleotides not matched to a gene: 3. The CDR3 totals 14 residues. Germline-derived CDR1 and CDR2 are SEHNR and FQNEAQ (reference sequence). CDR3 nucleotides: TGTGCCAGCAGCTTACGGGGACAGCCCTACGAGCAGTACTTC. As protein: CASSLRGQPYEQYF. The variable domain in full, with the rest retrieved from reference TRBV7-9 and TRBJ2-7, is DTGVSQNPRHKITKRGQNVTFRCDPISEHNRLYWYRQTLGQGPEFLTYFQNEAQLEKSRLLSDRFSAERPKGSFSTLEIQRTEQGDSAMYLCASSLRGQPYEQYFGPGTRLTVT.

The chain employs TRBV3-1 (or the pseudogene TRBV3-2) and TRBJ2-1, with 9 bases identical to TRBD2. Germline V CDR1 and CDR2: LGHDT, YNNKEL (reference sequence). J lost 0 bases, V lost 2 bases, and 2 bases had no gene match. CDR3 length: 16 residues. The CDR3 DNA follows: TGTGCCAGCAGCCAACTAGCGGGGAGCTCCTACAATGAGCAGTTCTTC. It specifies CASSQLAGSSYNEQFF.

The sample holds one count of this clone. The V gene is TRBV12-3 or TRBV12-4, the J gene TRBJ1-2; D remains ambiguous. Trimming removed 7 bases at V and 4 bases at J, with 13 bases between. The CDR3 is 13 residues long. The CDR3 sequence is CASTSGRLYGYTF. CDR3 nucleotides: TGTGCCAGCACCTCTGGCAGACTCTATGGCTACACCTTC.

This chain links TRBV14 with TRBJ2-6; D is undetermined. Trimming shortened V by 4 bases and J by 2 bases, and 9 bases separated the two germline ends. The CDR3 runs to 15 residues. Germline V CDR1 and CDR2: SGHDN, FVKESK. Here the CDR3 reads CASSPTLPGANVLTF. CDR3 bases: TGTGCCAGCAGCCCTACACTTCCTGGGGCCAACGTCCTGACTTTC.

This chain links TRBV18 with TRBJ2-7; D uncertain. The CDR3 has 12 amino acids. Germline V gene sequence: CDR1 KGHSH, CDR2 LQKENI. The V end was cut by 4 bases, the J end by 3 bases, with 7 bases between. CDR3 residues: CASSLSGYEQYF. The CDR3, as DNA: TGTGCCAGCTCACTTTCTGGCTACGAGCAGTACTTC.

This chain connects TRBV5-1 to TRBJ1-1; no reliable D call. Germline V CDR1 and CDR2: SGHRS, YFSETQ. The V end lost 4 bases, the J end lost 3 bases, and 16 bases lay between the germline ends. This CDR3 contains 15 residues. The CDR3 loop reads CASSQGWLRDTEAFF. The CDR3 DNA sequence: TGCGCCAGCAGCCAAGGTTGGCTTCGGGACACTGAAGCTTTCTTT.

This sequence joins TRBV6-5 and TRBJ1-3; tentatively, D is TRBD1 (5 bases). CDR3 size: 16 residues. The V gene's germline CDR1 is MNHEY and CDR2 SVGAGI. Trimming pared 4 bases from V and 0 bases from J, leaving 13 bases between. DNA for the CDR3: TGTGCCAGCAGTTTCCGAACAGGCACCTCTGGAAACACCATATATTTT. Translated, it gives CASSFRTGTSGNTIYF.

CDR3 nucleotides: TGTGCCAGCCATCCCGGGCGTGACGCAGGTCCGGGCACTAACTATGGCTACACCTTC. This translates into CASHPGRDAGPGTNYGYTF. V and J are TRBV28 and TRBJ1-2; D gene unclear. CDR1 is MDHEN, CDR2 SYDVKM, per germline. Trimming stripped 8 bases from V and 0 bases from J, with 28 bases between. The CDR3 runs 19 residues.

The J gene is TRBJ2-5, the V gene TRBV3-1 (or the pseudogene TRBV3-2); 7 bases match TRBD1. CDR1 and CDR2 (germline): LGHDT, YNNKEL (reference sequence). V shed 1 base and J 5 bases; nucleotides not matched to a gene: 7. CDR3 length: 15 amino acids. CDR3 region: CASSQVTSRGETQYF. DNA for the CDR3: TGTGCCAGCAGCCAAGTCACCTCCAGGGGGGAGACCCAGTACTTC.

This chain links TRBV11-2 with TRBJ2-7; D not resolved. V was shortened by 0 bases and J by 0 bases, with 3 bases between the two germline ends. The CDR3 is 13 residues long. Germline assignment: CDR1 SGHAT and CDR2 FQNNGV. The CDR3, as DNA: TGTGCCAGCAGCTTAGATTCCTCCTACGAGCAGTACTTC. Translation gives CASSLDSSYEQYF.

V is TRBV5-5 and J is TRBJ1-3; tentatively, D is TRBD1 (6 bases). The length of the CDR3 is 19 residues. The V gene lost 4 bases and the J gene lost 0 bases, with 23 bases spanning the gap. From germline, CDR1 is SGHKS and CDR2 YYEKEE (reference sequence). This chain's CDR3 is CASSPLDRKPTSSGNTIYF. CDR3 in DNA: TGTGCCAGCAGCCCACTCGACAGGAAACCTACTAGCTCTGGAAACACCATATATTTT.